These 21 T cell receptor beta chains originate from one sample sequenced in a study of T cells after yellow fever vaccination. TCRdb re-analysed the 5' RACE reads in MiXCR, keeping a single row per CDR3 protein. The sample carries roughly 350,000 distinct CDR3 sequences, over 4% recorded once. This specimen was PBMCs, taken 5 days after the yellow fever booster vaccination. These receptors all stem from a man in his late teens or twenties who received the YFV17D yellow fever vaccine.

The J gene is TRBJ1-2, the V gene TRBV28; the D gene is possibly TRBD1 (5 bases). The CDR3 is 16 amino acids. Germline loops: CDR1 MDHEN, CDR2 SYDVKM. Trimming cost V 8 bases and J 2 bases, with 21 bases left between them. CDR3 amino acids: CASGRGVRGGNYGYTF. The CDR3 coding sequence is TGTGCCAGCGGAAGGGGCGTCCGCGGCGGCAACTATGGCTACACCTTC.

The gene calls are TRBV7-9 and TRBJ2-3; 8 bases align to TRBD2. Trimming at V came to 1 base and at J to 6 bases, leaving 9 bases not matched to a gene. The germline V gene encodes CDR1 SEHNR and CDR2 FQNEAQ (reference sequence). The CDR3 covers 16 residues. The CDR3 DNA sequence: TGTGCCAGCAGCTTAGAAGCGGGGGAAGTTCGGGATACGCAGTATTTT. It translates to CASSLEAGEVRDTQYF.

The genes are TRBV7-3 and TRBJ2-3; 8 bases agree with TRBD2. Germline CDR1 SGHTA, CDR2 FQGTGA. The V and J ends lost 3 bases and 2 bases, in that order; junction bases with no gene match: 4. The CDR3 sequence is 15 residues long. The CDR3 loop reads CASSLASGLTDTQYF. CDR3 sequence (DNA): TGTGCCAGCAGCTTGGCTAGCGGGCTCACAGATACGCAGTATTTT.

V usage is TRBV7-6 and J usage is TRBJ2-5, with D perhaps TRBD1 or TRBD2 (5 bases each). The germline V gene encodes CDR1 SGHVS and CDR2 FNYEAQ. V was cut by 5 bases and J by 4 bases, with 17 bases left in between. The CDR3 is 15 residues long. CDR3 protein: CASSRGGFEGETQYF. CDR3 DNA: TGTGCCAGCAGCCGGGGCGGGTTTGAGGGAGAGACCCAGTACTTC.

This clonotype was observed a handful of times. The chain's CDR3 is CASNSPGGWGEKLFF. DNA for the CDR3: TGCGCCAGCAACTCTCCAGGGGGCTGGGGTGAAAAACTGTTTTTT. This chain uses TRBV5-1 with TRBJ1-4; 8 bases agree with TRBD1. Per the germline V gene, CDR1 is SGHRS and CDR2 is YFSETQ. V was clipped by 6 bases and J by 7 bases; unmatched bases: 11. The CDR3 runs 15 residues. The complete variable domain, with remaining parts taken from reference TRBV5-1 and TRBJ1-4, reads KAGVTQTPRYLIKTRGQQVTLSCSPISGHRSVSWYQQTPGQGLQFLFEYFSETQRNKGNFPGRFSGRQFSNSRSEMNVSTLELGDSALYLCASNSPGGWGEKLFFGSGTQLSVL.

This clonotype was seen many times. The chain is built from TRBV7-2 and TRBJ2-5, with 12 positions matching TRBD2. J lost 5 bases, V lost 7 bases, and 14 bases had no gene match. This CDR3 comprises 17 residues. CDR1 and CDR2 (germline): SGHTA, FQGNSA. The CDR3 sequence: CASTLGLAGGRRETQYF. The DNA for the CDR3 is TGTGCCAGCACCCTTGGGCTAGCGGGGGGGCGCCGGGAGACCCAGTACTTC.

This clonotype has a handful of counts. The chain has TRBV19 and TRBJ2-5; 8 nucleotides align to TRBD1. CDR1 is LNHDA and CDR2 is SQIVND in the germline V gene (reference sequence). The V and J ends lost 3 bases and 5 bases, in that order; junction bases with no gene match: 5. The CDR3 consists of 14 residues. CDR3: CASSISTGVETQYF. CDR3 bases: TGTGCCAGTAGTATCTCGACAGGGGTGGAGACCCAGTACTTC.

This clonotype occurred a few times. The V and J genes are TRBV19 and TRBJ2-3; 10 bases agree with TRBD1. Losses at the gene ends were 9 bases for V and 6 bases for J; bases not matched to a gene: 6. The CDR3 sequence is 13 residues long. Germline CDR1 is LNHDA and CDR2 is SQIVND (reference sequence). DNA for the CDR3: TGTGCCAGCCGGGACAGGGGCATGGATACGCAGTATTTT. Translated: CASRDRGMDTQYF.

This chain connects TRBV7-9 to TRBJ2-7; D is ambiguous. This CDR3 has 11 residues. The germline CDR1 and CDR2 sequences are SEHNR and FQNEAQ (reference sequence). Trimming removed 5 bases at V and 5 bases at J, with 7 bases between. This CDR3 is CASSPSNEQYF. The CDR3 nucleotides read TGTGCCAGCAGCCCATCCAACGAGCAGTACTTC.

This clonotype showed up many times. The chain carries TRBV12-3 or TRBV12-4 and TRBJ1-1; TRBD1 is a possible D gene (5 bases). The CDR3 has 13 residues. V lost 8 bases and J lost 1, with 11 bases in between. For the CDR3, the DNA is TGTGCCAGCTCAGGGTACAGGAACACTGAAGCTTTCTTT. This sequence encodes CASSGYRNTEAFF.

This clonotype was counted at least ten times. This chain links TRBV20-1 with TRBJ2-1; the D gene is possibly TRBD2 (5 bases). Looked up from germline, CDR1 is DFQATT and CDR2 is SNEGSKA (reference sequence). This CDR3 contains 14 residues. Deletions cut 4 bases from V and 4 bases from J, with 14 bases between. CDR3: CSATGSQIYNEQFF. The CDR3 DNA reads TGCAGTGCTACGGGATCTCAAATTTACAATGAGCAGTTCTTC.

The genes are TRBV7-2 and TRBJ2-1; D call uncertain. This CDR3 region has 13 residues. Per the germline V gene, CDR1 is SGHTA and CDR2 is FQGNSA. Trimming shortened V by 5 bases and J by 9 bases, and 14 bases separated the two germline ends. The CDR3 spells CASSKPPAAEQFF. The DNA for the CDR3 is TGTGCCAGCAGCAAACCCCCTGCGGCTGAGCAGTTCTTC.

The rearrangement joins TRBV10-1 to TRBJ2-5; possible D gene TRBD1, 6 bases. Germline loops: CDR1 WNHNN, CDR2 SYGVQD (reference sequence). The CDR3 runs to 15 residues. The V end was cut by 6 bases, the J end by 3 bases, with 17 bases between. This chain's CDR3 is CASSRQVAQEETQYF. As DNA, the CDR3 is TGCGCCAGCAGCCGACAGGTCGCACAAGAAGAGACCCAGTACTTC.

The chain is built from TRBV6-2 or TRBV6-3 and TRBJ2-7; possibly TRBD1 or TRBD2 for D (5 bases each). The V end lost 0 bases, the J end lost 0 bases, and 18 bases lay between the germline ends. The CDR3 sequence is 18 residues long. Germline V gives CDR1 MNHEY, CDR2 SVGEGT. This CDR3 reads CASSYSTSGTESSYEQYF. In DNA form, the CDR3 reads TGTGCCAGCAGTTACTCGACTTCGGGGACCGAAAGCTCCTACGAGCAGTACTTC.

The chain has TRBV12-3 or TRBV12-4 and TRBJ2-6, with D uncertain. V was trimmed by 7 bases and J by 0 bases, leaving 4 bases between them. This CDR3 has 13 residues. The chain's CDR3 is CASTLSGANVLTF. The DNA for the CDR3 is TGTGCCAGCACCCTCTCTGGGGCCAACGTCCTGACTTTC.

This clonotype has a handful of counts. The CDR3 nucleotides are TGCGCCAGCAGCCAAGTCCCCGTGAGAGAAGCTTTCTTT. It encodes CASSQVPVREAFF. The rearrangement joins TRBV4-1 to TRBJ1-1; D unresolved. Trimming shortened V by 1 base and J by 8 bases, and 11 bases separated the two germline ends. This CDR3 has 13 residues. From germline, CDR1 is MGHRA and CDR2 YSYEKL.

The CDR3 loop reads CASSLSGTYTIYF. For the CDR3, the DNA is TGTGCCAGCAGCTTGTCCGGGACGTACACCATATATTTT. The chain links TRBV5-5 to TRBJ1-3, with D maybe TRBD1 (5 bases). The CDR3 length is 13 residues. V was clipped by 1 base and J by 8 bases, with 10 bases between them. Germline CDR1 is SGHKS and CDR2 is YYEKEE (reference sequence).

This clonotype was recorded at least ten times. CDR3 region: CASSPDPSNNEQFF. DNA of the CDR3: TGCGCCAGCAGCCCTGACCCTAGTAACAATGAGCAGTTCTTC. The chain employs TRBV5-1 and TRBJ2-1; D is ambiguous. This CDR3 region has 14 residues. V was cut by 4 bases and J by 5 bases, with 13 bases left in between. The germline V gene encodes CDR1 SGHRS and CDR2 YFSETQ.

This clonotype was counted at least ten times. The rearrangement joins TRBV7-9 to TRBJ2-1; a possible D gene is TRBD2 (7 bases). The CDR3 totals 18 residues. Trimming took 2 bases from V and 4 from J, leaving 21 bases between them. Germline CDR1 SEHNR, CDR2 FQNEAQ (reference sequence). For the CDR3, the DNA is TGTGCCAGCAGCTTATTTTCCGGGGGGCCTTCAACTTACAATGAGCAGTTCTTC. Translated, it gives CASSLFSGGPSTYNEQFF.

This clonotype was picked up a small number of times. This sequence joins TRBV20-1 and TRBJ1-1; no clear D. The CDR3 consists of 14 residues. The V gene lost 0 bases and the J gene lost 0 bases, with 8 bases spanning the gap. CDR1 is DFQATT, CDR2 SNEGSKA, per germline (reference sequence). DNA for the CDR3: TGCAGTGCTAGAGAGGGCCAGTTGAACACTGAAGCTTTCTTT. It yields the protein CSAREGQLNTEAFF.

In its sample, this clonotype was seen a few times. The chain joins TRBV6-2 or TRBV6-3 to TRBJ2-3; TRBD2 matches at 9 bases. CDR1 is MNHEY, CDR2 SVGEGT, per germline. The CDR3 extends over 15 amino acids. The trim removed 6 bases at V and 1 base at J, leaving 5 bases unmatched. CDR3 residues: CASRYRTSGTDTQYF. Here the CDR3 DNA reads TGTGCCAGCAGATACAGGACTAGCGGCACAGATACGCAGTATTTT.